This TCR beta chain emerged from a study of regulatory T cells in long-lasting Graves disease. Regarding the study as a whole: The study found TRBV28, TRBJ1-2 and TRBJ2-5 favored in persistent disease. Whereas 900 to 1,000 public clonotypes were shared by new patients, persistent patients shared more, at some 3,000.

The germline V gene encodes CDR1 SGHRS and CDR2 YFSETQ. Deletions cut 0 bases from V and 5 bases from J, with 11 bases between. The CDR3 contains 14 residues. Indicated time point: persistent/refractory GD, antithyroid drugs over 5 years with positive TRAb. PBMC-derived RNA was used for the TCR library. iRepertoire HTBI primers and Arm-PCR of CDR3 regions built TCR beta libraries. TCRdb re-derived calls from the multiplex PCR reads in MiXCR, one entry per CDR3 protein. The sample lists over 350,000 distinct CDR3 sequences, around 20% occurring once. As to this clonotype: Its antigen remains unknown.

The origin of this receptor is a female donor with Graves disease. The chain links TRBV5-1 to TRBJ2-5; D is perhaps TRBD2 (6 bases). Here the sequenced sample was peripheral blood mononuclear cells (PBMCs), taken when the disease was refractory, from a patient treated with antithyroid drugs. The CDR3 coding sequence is TGCGCCAGCAGCTTGGCCCTGGAGGGGGAGACCCAGTACTTC. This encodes CASSLALEGETQYF.